Described below is a single T cell receptor (beta chain) sequence and its context. Its antigen is unidentified. The data belong to a study of T cells in Graves' hyperthyroidism and ophthalmopathy. Regarding the study as a whole: A model of 13 V-J pairs discriminated ophthalmopathy from stable hyperthyroidism. Blood also contained most expanded thyroid clonotypes above 0.001.

Duration under 3 months, a NOSPECS grade of at least 4, and a Clinical Activity Score of at least 3 characterized the ophthalmopathy patients. RNA transcripts yielded amplified TCR beta CDR3 regions. RT-PCR in the first round (using the HTBI primer set) targeted the TCR CDR3. TCRdb analysed the multiplex PCR reads with MiXCR anew, one entry per CDR3 protein. The top ten clones hold around an eighth of a sample with about 600,000 distinct CDR3 sequences, approximately 15% of them seen once. The V and J ends lost 6 bases and 3 bases respectively, with 14 bases between them. Germline V CDR1 and CDR2: SGHNT, YENEEA. CDR3 size: 14 residues.

The sample comprised blood. The chain employs TRBV11-3 and TRBJ1-1; possible D gene TRBD1, 5 bases. The sequence was collected from a woman aged 50 to 60 with Graves' ophthalmopathy. CDR3: CASRTGAAYTEAFF. The CDR3 region has the DNA TGTGCCAGCAGGACCGGGGCAGCCTACACTGAAGCTTTCTTT.